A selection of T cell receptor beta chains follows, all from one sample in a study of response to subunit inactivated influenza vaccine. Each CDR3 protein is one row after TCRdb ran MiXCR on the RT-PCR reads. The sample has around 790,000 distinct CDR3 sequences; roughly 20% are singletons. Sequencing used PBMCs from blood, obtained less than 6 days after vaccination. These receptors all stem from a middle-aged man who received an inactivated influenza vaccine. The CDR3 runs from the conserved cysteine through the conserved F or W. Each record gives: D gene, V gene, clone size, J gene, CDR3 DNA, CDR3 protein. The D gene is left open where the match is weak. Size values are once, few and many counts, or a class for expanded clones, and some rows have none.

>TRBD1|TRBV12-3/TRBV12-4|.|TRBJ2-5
TGTGCCAGCACCATTTCGGCCGGACAGGGAACCCAAGAGACCCAGTACTTC
CASTISAGQGTQETQYF
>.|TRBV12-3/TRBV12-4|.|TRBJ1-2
TGTGCCAGCAGTACTTACAGGGTTGGCTACACCTTC
CASSTYRVGYTF
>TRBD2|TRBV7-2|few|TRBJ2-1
TGTGCCACCATCTTAGCGGGGGGATACAATGAGCAGTTCTTC
CATILAGGYNEQFF
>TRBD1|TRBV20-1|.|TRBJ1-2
TGCAGTGCTAGGTCCCGGGACAGGGATCGGGCCTATGGCTACACCTTC
CSARSRDRDRAYGYTF
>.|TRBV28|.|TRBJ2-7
TGTGCCAGCAGTTTACGCCCCGGACTGGGGGTGGGCGAGCAGTACTTC
CASSLRPGLGVGEQYF
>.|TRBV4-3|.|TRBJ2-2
TGCGCCAGCAGCCAAGAGGGCAGGGGTGGCACCGGGGAGCTGTTTTTT
CASSQEGRGGTGELFF
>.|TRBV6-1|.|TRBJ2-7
TGTGCCAGCAAAAGGGCAGTCTACAACTACGAGCAGTACTTC
CASKRAVYNYEQYF
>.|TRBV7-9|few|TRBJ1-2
TGTGCCAGCAGCTTAGAGGGGGTTTCGGGCTACACCTTC
CASSLEGVSGYTF
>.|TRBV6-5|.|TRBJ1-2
TGTGCCAGCAGTTACTCGAAGGGGGGCGCGAACTATGGCTACACCTTC
CASSYSKGGANYGYTF
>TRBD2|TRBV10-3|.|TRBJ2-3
TGTGCCATCAGTGAGTCTTTGGGACTAACGGATACGCAGTATTTT
CAISESLGLTDTQYF
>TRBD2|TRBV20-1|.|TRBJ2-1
TGCAGTGCGGACAAGCGGGGACTCTACAATGAGCAGTTCTTC
CSADKRGLYNEQFF
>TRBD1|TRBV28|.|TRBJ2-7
TGTGCCAGCAGTTTCGGGACAGGGGGCCCCTCCTACGAGCAGTACTTC
CASSFGTGGPSYEQYF
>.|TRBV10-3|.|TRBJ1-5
TGTGCCATCAGTGAGTCGTGGTCAGGGGATCAGCCCCAGCATTTT
CAISESWSGDQPQHF
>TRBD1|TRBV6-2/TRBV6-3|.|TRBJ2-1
TGTGCCAGCAGCAAGGACAGGGGTGATGAGCAGTTCTTC
CASSKDRGDEQFF
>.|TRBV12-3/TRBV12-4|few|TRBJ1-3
TGTGCCAGCAGTTTATCCGGGACAAAAGGAAACACCATATATTTT
CASSLSGTKGNTIYF
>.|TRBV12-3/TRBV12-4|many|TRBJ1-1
TGTGCCAGCAGCCCGGGAGCTAACACTGAAGCTTTCTTT
CASSPGANTEAFF
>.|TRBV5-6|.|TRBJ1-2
TGTGCCAGCAGCTGGGAGCTTACATGGGCTGGCTACACCTTC
CASSWELTWAGYTF
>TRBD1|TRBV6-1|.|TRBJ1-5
TGTGCCAGCAGCCCCCGGGACAGGGGAACATTTTGGCCCCAGCATTTT
CASSPRDRGTFWPQHF
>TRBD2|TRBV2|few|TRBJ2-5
TGTGCCAGCAGTGAGGGGGAGGGCGAGACCCAGTACTTC
CASSEGEGETQYF
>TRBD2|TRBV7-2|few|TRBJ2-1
TGTGCCAGCAGCGAGCTAGCGGGAGTAGGGAATGAGCAGTTCTTC
CASSELAGVGNEQFF
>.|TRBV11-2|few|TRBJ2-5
TGTGCCAGCAGCTTTAGTCCGGCTGACCGAGAGACCCAGTACTTC
CASSFSPADRETQYF
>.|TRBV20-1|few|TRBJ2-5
TGCAGTGCTAACCAGCCGATCCAAGAGACCCAGTACTTC
CSANQPIQETQYF
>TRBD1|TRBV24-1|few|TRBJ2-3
TGTGCCACCAGTGATTTGCGGGGGACAGGGGGCAAGGATACGCAGTATTTT
CATSDLRGTGGKDTQYF
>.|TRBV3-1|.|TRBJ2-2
TGTGCCAGCAGCCTCGCGGTCGCCGGGGAGCTGTTTTTT
CASSLAVAGELFF
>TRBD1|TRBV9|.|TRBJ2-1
TGTGCCAGCAGCGCAGACGGGGACAGGGGTGATGAGCAGTTCTTC
CASSADGDRGDEQFF
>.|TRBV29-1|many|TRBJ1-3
TGCAGCGTTGAGGGGTCCGGAAACACCATATATTTT
CSVEGSGNTIYF
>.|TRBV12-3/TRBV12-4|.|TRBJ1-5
TGTGCCAGCAGCTCACGAGGTCAGGGTGGCAATCAGCCCCAGCATTTT
CASSSRGQGGNQPQHF
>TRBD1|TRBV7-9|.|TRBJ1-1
TGTGCCAGCAGTTTTAACAGGGGAAACACTGAAGCTTTCTTT
CASSFNRGNTEAFF
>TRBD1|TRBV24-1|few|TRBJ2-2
TGTGCCACCAGCAGACAGGGGGCCGCCGGGGAGCTGTTTTTT
CATSRQGAAGELFF
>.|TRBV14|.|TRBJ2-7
TGTGCCAGCAGCCAAGATGACCCGAATTGGGGCGAGCAGTACTTC
CASSQDDPNWGEQYF
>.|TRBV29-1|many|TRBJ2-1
TGCAGCGTCGACAGCGTACGTTCCTACAATGAGCAGTTCTTC
CSVDSVRSYNEQFF
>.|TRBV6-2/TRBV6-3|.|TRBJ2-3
TGTGCCAGCAGCGACGGTGGGGACCTTACGCAGTATTTT
CASSDGGDLTQYF
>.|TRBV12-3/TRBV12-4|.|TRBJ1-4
TGTGCCAGCAGTTTTTCAGGAAATGAAAAACTGTTTTTT
CASSFSGNEKLFF
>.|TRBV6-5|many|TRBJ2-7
TGTGCCAGCAGTTACCCGGGGACCGACAGCTACGAGCAGTACTTC
CASSYPGTDSYEQYF
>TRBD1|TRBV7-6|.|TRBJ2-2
TGTGCCAGCAGCGGAGGGACAGGGGTTTACACCGGGGAGCTGTTTTTT
CASSGGTGVYTGELFF
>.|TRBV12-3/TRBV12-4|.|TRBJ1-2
TGTGCCACCATTATACGACGGGGATATGGCTACACCTTC
CATIIRRGYGYTF
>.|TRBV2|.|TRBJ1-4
TGTGCCAGCAGTGACAGGGGAACGACTAATGAAAAACTGTTTTTT
CASSDRGTTNEKLFF
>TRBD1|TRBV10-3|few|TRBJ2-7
TGTGCCAGCCTACCGGGACAGGGGTTCTACGAGCAGTACTTC
CASLPGQGFYEQYF
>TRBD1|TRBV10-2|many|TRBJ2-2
TGCGCCAGCAGACAGGGGGCGCGGGGCACCGGGGAGCTGTTTTTT
CASRQGARGTGELFF
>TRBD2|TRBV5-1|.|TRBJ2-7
TGCGCCAGCAGCTTGGGACCCTTGTCTAGCGGGGGGGCCTACGAGCAGTACTTC
CASSLGPLSSGGAYEQYF
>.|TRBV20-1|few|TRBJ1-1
TGCAGTGCAGAAGATAGACGGGGGAACACTGAAGCTTTCTTT
CSAEDRRGNTEAFF
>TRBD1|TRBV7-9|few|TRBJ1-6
TGTGCCAGCAGATCGACAGGGGCCCTCCTAAATTCACCCCTCCACTTT
CASRSTGALLNSPLHF
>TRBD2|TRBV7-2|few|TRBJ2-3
TGTGCCAGCAGCTTAGTAGCGGGGACAAGCACAGATACGCAGTATTTT
CASSLVAGTSTDTQYF
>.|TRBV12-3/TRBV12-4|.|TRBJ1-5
TGTGCCAGCAGTTTCGGCCTGATGAGCGATCAGCCCCAGCATTTT
CASSFGLMSDQPQHF
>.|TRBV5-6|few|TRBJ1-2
TGTGCCAGCAGCTCGACCCTATTGGGGTACTATGGCTACACCTTC
CASSSTLLGYYGYTF
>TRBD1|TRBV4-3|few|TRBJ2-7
TGCGCCAGCAGCCCGTGGGGGATCCGACAGGGATCCTCCTACGAGCAGTACTTC
CASSPWGIRQGSSYEQYF
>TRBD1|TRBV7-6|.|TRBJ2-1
TGTGCCAGCAGCTTAGGGACAGGGGGTCGGCAGTTCTTC
CASSLGTGGRQFF
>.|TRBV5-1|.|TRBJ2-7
TGCGCCAGCAGTCGTGGGGTAGGGGATCCCTACGAGCAGTACTTC
CASSRGVGDPYEQYF
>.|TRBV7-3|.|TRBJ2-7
TGTGCCAGCAGCCCCACAGGGGGGGACTACGAGCAGTACTTC
CASSPTGGDYEQYF
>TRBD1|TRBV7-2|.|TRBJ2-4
TGTGCCAGCAGCCTCCGGACAGGGGGGGTCAAAAACATTCAGTACTTC
CASSLRTGGVKNIQYF
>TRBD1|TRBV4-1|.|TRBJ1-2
TGCGCCAGCAGCCAAGAAGGGGGACAGTCCTTTGGGGGCTACACCTTC
CASSQEGGQSFGGYTF
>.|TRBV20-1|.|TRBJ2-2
TGCAGTGCTAGAGATCTTCATCACGCGAACACCGGGGAGCTGTTTTTT
CSARDLHHANTGELFF
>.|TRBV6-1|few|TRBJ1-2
TGTGCCAGCAGTCAACGGGGGGACGGGGGCTATGGCTACACCTTC
CASSQRGDGGYGYTF